These T cell receptor beta chains were read from a single sample in a study of T cell repertoires in cytomegalovirus infection. One entry per CDR3 protein, called by TCRdb with MiXCR from the reads. The table has 290,000 or so distinct CDR3 sequences, over 20% seen once. The sample taken for sequencing was PBMCs. These TCRs come from a human donor in good health (CMV status not recorded). Some clones in this sample may be carry-over from other donors' samples. Both conserved end residues are part of each CDR3. The D gene is left open where the match is weak. For some rows the clone size is stated as once, few or many, or as a class when expanded; others skip it.

CDR3nt	CDR3aa	d_gene	abundance	v_gene	j_gene
TGTGCCAGTAGCGGACAGGGTGGGAACGAGCAGTACTTC	CASSGQGGNEQYF	TRBD1	-	TRBV19	TRBJ2-7
TGTGCCAGCAGCTTACGGCGGGACTGGATCGGTCCAGAGACCCAGTACTTC	CASSLRRDWIGPETQYF	-	-	TRBV7-9	TRBJ2-5
TGTGCCAGCAGTTACAGGGCGGGTGAAAAACTGTTTTTT	CASSYRAGEKLFF	-	many	TRBV7-2	TRBJ1-4
TGCAGTGCTAGTGTGGCTTATGGGAACACTGAAGCTTTCTTT	CSASVAYGNTEAFF	-	-	TRBV20-1	TRBJ1-1
TGTGCCAGCAGCCTATACAGGGATTTGGGCGGGGAGCTGTTTTTT	CASSLYRDLGGELFF	-	many	TRBV7-2	TRBJ2-2
TGTGCCAGCAGCTTTCAGGGGCGCGGTCAGCCCCAGCATTTT	CASSFQGRGQPQHF	-	-	TRBV5-6	TRBJ1-5
TGTGCCATCAGTGCCTCTAGCGGGAGTCTAGAGACCCAGTACTTC	CAISASSGSLETQYF	TRBD2	-	TRBV10-3	TRBJ2-5
TGTGCCATCAGTGAGTCGTGGGCTAGCATAGGGGAGACCCAGTACTTC	CAISESWASIGETQYF	-	once	TRBV10-3	TRBJ2-5
TGCAGTGCTCCCCGGGCGGGGACCACCGGGGAGCTGTTTTTT	CSAPRAGTTGELFF	-	-	TRBV20-1	TRBJ2-2
TGTGCCAGCAGTGAGCGGCAGGCCGCGAACACCGGGGAGCTGTTTTTT	CASSERQAANTGELFF	-	few	TRBV2	TRBJ2-2
TGTGACAGCACCACCGGGGGGGCGAATCAGCCCCAGCATTTT	CDSTTGGANQPQHF	-	-	TRBV6-1	TRBJ1-5
TGCAGCGTTGGAGGGATGGACAGGGCCTATGGCTACACCTTC	CSVGGMDRAYGYTF	TRBD1	-	TRBV29-1	TRBJ1-2
TGTGCCAGCAGCTTAGCGGGAGCCCCCCACGAGCAGTACTTC	CASSLAGAPHEQYF	-	few	TRBV7-2	TRBJ2-7
TGTGCCAGCAGCAAAATCCGGGACAGTAGCACAGATACGCAGTATTTT	CASSKIRDSSTDTQYF	TRBD1	many	TRBV7-8	TRBJ2-3
TGTGCCAGCAGCAGGGCCCCCCAAGAGACCCAGTACTTC	CASSRAPQETQYF	-	many	TRBV12-3/TRBV12-4	TRBJ2-5
TGTGCCAGCAGCTTAATCGGGACAGGGTTAGGCAATGAGCAGTTCTTC	CASSLIGTGLGNEQFF	TRBD1	many	TRBV7-2	TRBJ2-1
TGTGCCAGCAGTGCCGAACTAGGGAGCACCGGGGAGCTGTTTTTT	CASSAELGSTGELFF	-	few	TRBV2	TRBJ2-2
TGCAGTGCTGACACGACAGGCACGAGTTCACCCCTCCACTTT	CSADTTGTSSPLHF	-	-	TRBV20-1	TRBJ1-6
TGTGCCAGCGTCGGACTAGCGGGGCTCGAGCAGTACTTC	CASVGLAGLEQYF	TRBD2	-	TRBV28	TRBJ2-7
TGTGCCAGCAGCCAGGTTGGAAACACCATATATTTT	CASSQVGNTIYF	-	-	TRBV14	TRBJ1-3
TGTGCCAGCAGCCGGCGCCGGACCGGGGAGCTGTTTTTT	CASSRRRTGELFF	-	-	TRBV11-2	TRBJ2-2
TGTGCCAGCAGCCGTTCGGGGGGGGGGAACTATGGCTACACCTTC	CASSRSGGGNYGYTF	-	-	TRBV7-2	TRBJ1-2
TGCGCCAGTGTAGCGGGAGTGAAAGATACGCAGTATTTT	CASVAGVKDTQYF	TRBD2	-	TRBV5-1	TRBJ2-3
TGTGCCAGCAGCTTGGAGGGGGCTTTCGCATCCGCTGTAGGAAACACCATATATTTT	CASSLEGAFASAVGNTIYF	TRBD1	-	TRBV7-9	TRBJ1-3
TGTGCCAGCAGCTTAGTCTCCACAGGGGGCCAAGAGACCCAGTACTTC	CASSLVSTGGQETQYF	TRBD1	-	TRBV7-2	TRBJ2-5
TGTGCCAGCAGTGCAGGACAGGGCCCTTCTTTCTTT	CASSAGQGPSFF	TRBD1	many	TRBV6-1	TRBJ1-1
TGTGCCACCAGTGACCCCAAGGCGGGTAAAGGCTACAATGAGCAGTTCTTC	CATSDPKAGKGYNEQFF	-	once	TRBV24-1	TRBJ2-1
TGTGCCAGCAGCTTAATCGCAGGTCCAGACTATGGCTACACCTTC	CASSLIAGPDYGYTF	-	few	TRBV11-2	TRBJ1-2
TGTGCCAGCAGCTTCGGACAGGGGGCGCCCGGCTACACCTTC	CASSFGQGAPGYTF	TRBD1	many	TRBV7-2	TRBJ1-2
TGTGCCAGCAGTTTTGGAATCACCATATATTTT	CASSFGITIYF	-	-	TRBV28	TRBJ1-3
TGTGCCTGGAGCACAGGGGGCGATGGGTACGAGCAGTACTTC	CAWSTGGDGYEQYF	TRBD1	-	TRBV30	TRBJ2-7
TGTGCCAGCAGCCCCGGTCTTCGGGGTAAAACTGAAGCTTTCTTT	CASSPGLRGKTEAFF	-	few	TRBV14	TRBJ1-1
TGTGCCAGTAGTATCCAAGCGGGGAACACCGGGGAGCTGTTTTTT	CASSIQAGNTGELFF	-	-	TRBV19	TRBJ2-2
TGTGCCAGCAGCTTAGAGTGGGACAGGGGCCTACCCCTCCACTTT	CASSLEWDRGLPLHF	TRBD1	-	TRBV7-8	TRBJ1-6
TGTGCCACCAGTGAACGGGGGGGTCAGCCCCAGCATTTT	CATSERGGQPQHF	-	many	TRBV24-1	TRBJ1-5
TGTGCCAGCAGCTTACTCCGGGCCTCGAACACTGAAGCTTTCTTT	CASSLLRASNTEAFF	-	few	TRBV7-2	TRBJ1-1
TGTGCCAGTAGTATTAACGACGTCTCCTACGAGCAGTACTTC	CASSINDVSYEQYF	-	few	TRBV19	TRBJ2-7
TGTGCCAGCAGTGAAGGGCAGGACTACAATGAGCAGTTCTTC	CASSEGQDYNEQFF	-	-	TRBV2	TRBJ2-1
TGTGCCAGCAGTTCCCGGGACGCAGAGCAGTACTTC	CASSSRDAEQYF	-	-	TRBV7-2	TRBJ2-7
TGTGCCAGCAGTCTTAATACAGGGGTGGGGTATTTT	CASSLNTGVGYF	TRBD1	-	TRBV28	TRBJ2-3
TGTGCCAGCTTTGGGAGGCGGAATCCTTACAATGAGCAGTTCTTC	CASFGRRNPYNEQFF	-	few	TRBV7-8	TRBJ2-1
TGTGCCAGCAGCCAAGTAGGTTGGGAGCGCTATGGCTACACCTTC	CASSQVGWERYGYTF	-	few	TRBV14	TRBJ1-2
TGTGCCAGCAGCCAACAGGGGAGGTCTAATGAAAAACTGTTTTTT	CASSQQGRSNEKLFF	-	-	TRBV3-1	TRBJ1-4
TGTGCCAGCAGTGGGACTAGCGGAAGGGAGACCCAGTACTTC	CASSGTSGRETQYF	TRBD2	-	TRBV6-2/TRBV6-3	TRBJ2-5
TGTGCCAGCAGCCCCTTCCTAATGGGACAGGGACGTGGCTACACCTTC	CASSPFLMGQGRGYTF	TRBD1	-	TRBV7-9	TRBJ1-2
TGCAGCGTTCGGACTAGTTCCTACAATGAGCAGTTCTTC	CSVRTSSYNEQFF	TRBD2	-	TRBV29-1	TRBJ2-1
TGTGCCAGTAGCCCCGGCGGGGGAGCCCAGCCCCAGCATTTT	CASSPGGGAQPQHF	-	few	TRBV19	TRBJ1-5
TGTGCCAGTACACAGAGGGGCGCAAACACTGAAGCTTTCTTT	CASTQRGANTEAFF	-	-	TRBV19	TRBJ1-1
TGTGCCAGCAGCCAAGGTCTGGCGAGTGAAGCTTTCTTT	CASSQGLASEAFF	-	few	TRBV14	TRBJ1-1
TGTGCCATCCAAGGGTCGACGGATCAGCCCCAGCATTTT	CAIQGSTDQPQHF	-	few	TRBV10-3	TRBJ1-5
TGTGCCAGCAGTCTCTTCGTCGGGCCGTTGACCCAGTACTTC	CASSLFVGPLTQYF	-	-	TRBV28	TRBJ2-5
TGCAGTGCTTCCACCGGGATTAGGGGCTACACCTTC	CSASTGIRGYTF	-	-	TRBV20-1	TRBJ1-2
TGTGCCAGCAGTTACCGGACTATTACTAGCGGGAGGCCTCCCTACGAGCAGTACTTC	CASSYRTITSGRPPYEQYF	TRBD2	few	TRBV6-2/TRBV6-3	TRBJ2-7